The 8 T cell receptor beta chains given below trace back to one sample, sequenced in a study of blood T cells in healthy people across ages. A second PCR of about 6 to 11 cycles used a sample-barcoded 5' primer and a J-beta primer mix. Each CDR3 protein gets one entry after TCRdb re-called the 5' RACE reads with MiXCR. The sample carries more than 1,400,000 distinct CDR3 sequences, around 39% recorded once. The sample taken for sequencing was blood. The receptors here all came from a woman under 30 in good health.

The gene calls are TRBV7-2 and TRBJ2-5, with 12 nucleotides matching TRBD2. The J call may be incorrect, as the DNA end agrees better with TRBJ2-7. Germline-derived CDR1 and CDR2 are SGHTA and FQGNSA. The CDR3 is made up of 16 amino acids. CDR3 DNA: TGTGCCAGCAGCCAGCTAGCGGGAGGGCCCATTGGCGAGCAGTACTTC. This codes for CASSQLAGGPIGEQYF.

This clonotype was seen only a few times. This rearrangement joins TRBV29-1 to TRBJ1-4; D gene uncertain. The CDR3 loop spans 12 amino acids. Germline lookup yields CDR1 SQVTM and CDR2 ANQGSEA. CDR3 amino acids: CQTGLRNEKLFF. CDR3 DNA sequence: TGCCAGACGGGGTTAAGAAATGAAAAACTGTTTTTT.

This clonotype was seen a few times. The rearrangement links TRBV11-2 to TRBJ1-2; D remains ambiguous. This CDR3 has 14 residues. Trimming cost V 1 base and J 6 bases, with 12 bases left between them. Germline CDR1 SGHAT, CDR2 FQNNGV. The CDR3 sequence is CASSLGSISNGYTF. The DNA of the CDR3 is TGTGCCAGCAGCTTAGGGTCCATTTCTAATGGCTACACCTTC.

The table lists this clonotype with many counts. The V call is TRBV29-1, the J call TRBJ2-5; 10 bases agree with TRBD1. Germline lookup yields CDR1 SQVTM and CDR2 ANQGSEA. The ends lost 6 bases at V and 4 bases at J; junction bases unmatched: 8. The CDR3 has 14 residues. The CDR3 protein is CSVAGTGASETQYF. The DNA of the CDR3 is TGCAGCGTGGCCGGGACAGGGGCATCAGAGACCCAGTACTTC. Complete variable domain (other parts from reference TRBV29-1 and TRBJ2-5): SAVISQKPSRDICQRGTSLTIQCQVDSQVTMMFWYRQQPGQSLTLIATANQGSEATYESGFVIDKFPISRPNLTFSTLTVSNMSPEDSSIYLCSVAGTGASETQYFGPGTRLLVL.

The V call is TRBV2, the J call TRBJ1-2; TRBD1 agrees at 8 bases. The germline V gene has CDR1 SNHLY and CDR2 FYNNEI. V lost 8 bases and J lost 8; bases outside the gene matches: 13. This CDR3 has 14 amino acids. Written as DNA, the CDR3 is TGTGCCAGCGGATTTCCAGGGGGCGCGGGCGGCTACACCTTC. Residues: CASGFPGGAGGYTF.

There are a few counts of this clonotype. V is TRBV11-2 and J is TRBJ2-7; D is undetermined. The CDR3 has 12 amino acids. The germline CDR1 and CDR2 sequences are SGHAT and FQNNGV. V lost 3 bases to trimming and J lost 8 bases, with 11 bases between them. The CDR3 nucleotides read TGTGCCAGCAGCTTCTCCGGAGAAAAGCAGTACTTC. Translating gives CASSFSGEKQYF.

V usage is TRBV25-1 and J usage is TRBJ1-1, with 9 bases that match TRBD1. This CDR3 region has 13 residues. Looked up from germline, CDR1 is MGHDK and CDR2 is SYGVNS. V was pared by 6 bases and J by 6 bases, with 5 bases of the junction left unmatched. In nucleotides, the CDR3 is TGTGCCAGCAGCTCAGGACAGGGGTCTGAAGCTTTCTTT. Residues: CASSSGQGSEAFF.

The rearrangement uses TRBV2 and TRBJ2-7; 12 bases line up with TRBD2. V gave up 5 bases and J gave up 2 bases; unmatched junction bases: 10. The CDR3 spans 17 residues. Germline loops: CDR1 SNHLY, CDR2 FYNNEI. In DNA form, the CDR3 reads TGTGCCAGCAGTTTGACTAGCGGGAGCCTACTAACCTACGAGCAGTACTTC. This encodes CASSLTSGSLLTYEQYF.